This T cell receptor beta chain was observed in a study of blood T cell repertoires in COVID-19. This table comes from immunoSEQ multiplex PCR, and its TCRdb copy is limited to in-frame clones, with some not included. This sample has 150,000 to 200,000 clones; 88% occur once, and the top ten carry approximately 4%. V trimming: 9 bases; J trimming: 5 bases; junction bases outside the gene matches: 6. The V gene's germline CDR1 is ENHRY and CDR2 SYGVKD. The CDR3 consists of 12 residues. This TCR was recovered from a human donor in a cohort sampled during active COVID-19. The V gene is TRBV10-3, the J gene TRBJ1-1, with 7 bases matching TRBD1. The sequenced material came from peripheral blood. The CDR3 DNA reads TGTGCCATAAGGGGGCTCGGGACTGAAGCTTTCTTT. Translating it yields CAIRGLGTEAFF.